This T cell receptor beta chain was recorded in a study of human thymus T cells. In germline, CDR1 is SGHTA, CDR2 FQGNSA. The CDR3 totals 15 residues. J was trimmed by 4 bases and V by 0 bases; bases with no gene match: 3. Comment on this clone: Its antigen is as yet unknown.

Sequenced by immunoSEQ multiplex PCR; TCRdb stores in-frame clones only, minus some. This table holds 40,000 to 45,000 clones, around 94% found once. A roughly 0.45-1 mL peripheral blood aliquot was taken intraoperatively from four of eight donors. Genomic DNA was extracted from every available blood leukocyte. Study conclusions and caveats: Repertoires from thymus and blood appeared to show biased V and J gene usage.

The sequence was obtained from a boy younger than two with a congenital heart defect but otherwise immunologically healthy. Input material: blood. This chain joins TRBV7-2 and TRBJ1-2; 9 bases fit TRBD1. Here the CDR3 reads CASSLATTGGYGYTF. The CDR3 DNA reads TGTGCCAGCAGCTTAGCTACGACAGGGGGCTATGGCTACACCTTC.